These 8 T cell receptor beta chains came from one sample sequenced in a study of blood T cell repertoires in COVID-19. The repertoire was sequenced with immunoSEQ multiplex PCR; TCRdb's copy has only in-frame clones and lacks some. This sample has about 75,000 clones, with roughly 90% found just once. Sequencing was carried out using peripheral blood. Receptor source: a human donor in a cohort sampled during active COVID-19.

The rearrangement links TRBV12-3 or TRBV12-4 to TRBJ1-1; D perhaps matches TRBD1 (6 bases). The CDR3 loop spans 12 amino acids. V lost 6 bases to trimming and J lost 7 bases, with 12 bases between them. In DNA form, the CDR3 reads TGTGCCAGCAGCCGGCCGACAGGTGAAGCTTTCTTT. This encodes CASSRPTGEAFF.

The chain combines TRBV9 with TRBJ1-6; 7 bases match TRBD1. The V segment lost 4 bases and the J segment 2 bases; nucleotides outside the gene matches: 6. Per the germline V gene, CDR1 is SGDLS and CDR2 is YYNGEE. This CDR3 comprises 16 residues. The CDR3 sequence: CASSTDGTAYNSPLHF. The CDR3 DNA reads TGTGCCAGCAGCACAGACGGGACAGCCTATAATTCACCCCTCCACTTT.

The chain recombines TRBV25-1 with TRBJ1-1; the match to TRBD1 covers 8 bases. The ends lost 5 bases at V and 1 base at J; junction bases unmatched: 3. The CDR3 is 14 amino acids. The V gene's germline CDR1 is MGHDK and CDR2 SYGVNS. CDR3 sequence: CASSPTGGNTEAFF. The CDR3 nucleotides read TGTGCCAGCAGTCCTACAGGGGGGAACACTGAAGCTTTCTTT.

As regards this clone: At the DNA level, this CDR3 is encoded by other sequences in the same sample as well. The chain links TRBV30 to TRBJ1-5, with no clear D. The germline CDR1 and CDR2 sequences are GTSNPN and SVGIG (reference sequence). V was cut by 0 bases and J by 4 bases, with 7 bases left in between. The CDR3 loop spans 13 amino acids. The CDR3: CAWSVRENQPQHF. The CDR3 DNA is TGTGCCTGGAGTGTACGGGAAAATCAGCCCCAGCATTTT.

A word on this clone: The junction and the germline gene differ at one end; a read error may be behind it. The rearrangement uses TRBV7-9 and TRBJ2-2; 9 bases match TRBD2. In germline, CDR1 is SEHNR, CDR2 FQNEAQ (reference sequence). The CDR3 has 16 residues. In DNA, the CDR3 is TGTGCCAGCAGCCTAGCGGGGCCGGCGAACACCGGGGAGCTGTTTTTT. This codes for CASSLAGPANTGELFF.

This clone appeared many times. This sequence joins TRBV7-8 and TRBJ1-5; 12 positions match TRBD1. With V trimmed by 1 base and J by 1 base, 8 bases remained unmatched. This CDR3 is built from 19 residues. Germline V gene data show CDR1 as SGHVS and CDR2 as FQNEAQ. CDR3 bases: TGTGCCAGCAGCTTAGAATGGGACAGGGGGCGGGTGAGCAATCAGCCCCAGCATTTT. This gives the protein CASSLEWDRGRVSNQPQHF. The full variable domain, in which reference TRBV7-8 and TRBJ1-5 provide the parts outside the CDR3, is GAGVSQSPRYKVAKRGQDVALRCDPISGHVSLFWYQQALGQGPEFLTYFQNEAQLDKSGLPSDRFFAERPEGSVSTLKIQRTQQEDSAVYLCASSLEWDRGRVSNQPQHFGDGTRLSIL.

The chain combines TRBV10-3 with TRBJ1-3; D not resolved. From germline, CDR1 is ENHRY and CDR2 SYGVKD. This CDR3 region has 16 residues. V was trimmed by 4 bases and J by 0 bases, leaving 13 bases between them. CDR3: CAISGGAGISGNTIYF. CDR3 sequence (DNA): TGTGCCATCAGTGGCGGTGCCGGGATCTCTGGAAACACCATATATTTT.

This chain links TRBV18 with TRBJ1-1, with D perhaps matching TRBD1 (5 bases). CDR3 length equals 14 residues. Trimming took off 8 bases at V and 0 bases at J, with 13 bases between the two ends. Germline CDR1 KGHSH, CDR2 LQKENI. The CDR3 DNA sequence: TGTGCCAGCACCCGGACGGACATGAACACTGAAGCTTTCTTT. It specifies CASTRTDMNTEAFF.